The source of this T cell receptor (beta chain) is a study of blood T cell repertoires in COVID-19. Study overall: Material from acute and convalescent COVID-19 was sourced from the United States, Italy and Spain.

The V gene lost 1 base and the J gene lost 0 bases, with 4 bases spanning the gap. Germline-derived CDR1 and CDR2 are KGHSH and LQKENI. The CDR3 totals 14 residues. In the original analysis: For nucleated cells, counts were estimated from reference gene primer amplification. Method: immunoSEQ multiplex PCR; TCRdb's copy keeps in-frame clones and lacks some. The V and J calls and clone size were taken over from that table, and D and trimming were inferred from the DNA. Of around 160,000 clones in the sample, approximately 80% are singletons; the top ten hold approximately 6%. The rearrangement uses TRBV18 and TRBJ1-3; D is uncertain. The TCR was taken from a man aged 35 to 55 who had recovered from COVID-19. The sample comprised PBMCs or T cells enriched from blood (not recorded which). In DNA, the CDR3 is TGTGCCAGCTCACCACAGAGCTCTGGAAACACCATATATTTT. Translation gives CASSPQSSGNTIYF. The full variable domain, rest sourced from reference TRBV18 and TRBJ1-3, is NAGVMQNPRHLVRRRGQEARLRCSPMKGHSHVYWYRQLPEEGLKFMVYLQKENIIDESGMPKERFSAEFPKEGPSILRIQQVVRGDSAAYFCASSPQSSGNTIYFGEGSWLTVV.